This TCR beta chain is drawn from a study of blood T cell repertoires in COVID-19. In the study overall: Collection of acute and convalescent COVID-19 samples took place in the United States, Italy and Spain.

Cohort 3 donors were reported recovered after two negative PCRs, clearance, or symptom resolution. This CDR3 comprises 12 residues. Germline CDR1 KGHDR, CDR2 SFDVKD. How the authors handled the data: Quantification of nucleated cells was approximated via reference gene primer amplification. Some clones are missing from TCRdb's copy, which holds only in-frame ones; the method was immunoSEQ multiplex PCR. From that table come the V and J calls and clone size; the DNA was used to work out D and trimming. In the table there are about 480,000 clones, approximately 87% of which are singletons. This rearrangement joins TRBV24-1 to TRBJ2-1, with 12 positions matching TRBD2. Specimen: PBMCs or T cells enriched from blood (not recorded which). This receptor was identified in a woman in her thirties or forties who had recovered from COVID-19. CDR3 sequence reads: CATSGRRTEQFF. DNA of the CDR3: TGTGCTACTAGCGGGAGGAGGACTGAGCAGTTCTTC.